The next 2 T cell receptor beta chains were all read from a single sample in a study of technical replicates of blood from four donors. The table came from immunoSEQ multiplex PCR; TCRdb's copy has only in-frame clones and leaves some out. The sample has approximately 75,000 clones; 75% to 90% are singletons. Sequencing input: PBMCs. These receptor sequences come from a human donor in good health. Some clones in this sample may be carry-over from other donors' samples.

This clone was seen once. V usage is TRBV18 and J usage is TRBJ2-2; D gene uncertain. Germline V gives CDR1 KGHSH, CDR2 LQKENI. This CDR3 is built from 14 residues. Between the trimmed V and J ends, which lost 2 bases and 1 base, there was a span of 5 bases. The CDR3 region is CASSPERNTGELFF. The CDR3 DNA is TGTGCCAGCTCACCAGAGCGGAACACCGGGGAGCTGTTTTTT.

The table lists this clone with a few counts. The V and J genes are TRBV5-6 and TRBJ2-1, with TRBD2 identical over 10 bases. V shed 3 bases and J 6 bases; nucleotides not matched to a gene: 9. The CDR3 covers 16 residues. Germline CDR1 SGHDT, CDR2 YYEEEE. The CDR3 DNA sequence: TGTGCCAGCAGCTCTAGTTGGCGGACTAGCGGCAATGAGCAGTTCTTC. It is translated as CASSSSWRTSGNEQFF.